Listed below are T cell receptor beta chains from one sample, sequenced in a study of blood T cell repertoires in COVID-19. Sequencing was performed with immunoSEQ multiplex PCR; in TCRdb, only in-frame clones are kept and a portion is missing. Among some 260,000 clones listed, approximately 85% were seen once. The material sequenced was peripheral blood. These receptors were taken from a human donor in a cohort sampled during active COVID-19. Both conserved end residues are part of each CDR3. The order of the fields is J gene, V gene, CDR3 protein.

J gene: TRBJ2-1; V gene: TRBV5-1; CDR3 protein: CASSLHPAGAYNEQFF
J gene: TRBJ2-6; V gene: TRBV7-7; CDR3 protein: CASSLQGAISGANVLTF
J gene: TRBJ2-7; V gene: TRBV5-6; CDR3 protein: CASSTRLAAAYEQYF
J gene: TRBJ2-4; V gene: TRBV7-2; CDR3 protein: CASSRLGSGFDQYF
J gene: TRBJ1-3; V gene: TRBV7-2; CDR3 protein: CASSANGAGNTIYF
J gene: TRBJ2-1; V gene: TRBV19; CDR3 protein: CASSPTGVWYNEQFF
J gene: TRBJ2-7; V gene: TRBV15; CDR3 protein: CATSRIPRVSSYEQYF
J gene: TRBJ2-7; V gene: TRBV2; CDR3 protein: CASKGLAGTYEQYF
J gene: TRBJ1-4; V gene: TRBV30; CDR3 protein: CAWGPGVVNEKLFF
J gene: TRBJ2-1; V gene: TRBV5-4; CDR3 protein: CASSWGGSEQFF
J gene: TRBJ2-7; V gene: TRBV19; CDR3 protein: CASSRFEGYEQYF
J gene: TRBJ1-6; V gene: TRBV6-2/TRBV6-3; CDR3 protein: CASSPSRGQNSPLHF
J gene: TRBJ1-1; V gene: TRBV10-3; CDR3 protein: CAISTGGPKNTEAFF
J gene: TRBJ2-7; V gene: TRBV6-2/TRBV6-3; CDR3 protein: CASSYSGQAGYEQYF
J gene: TRBJ1-6; V gene: TRBV19; CDR3 protein: CASSARRRVSNSPLHF
J gene: TRBJ2-7; V gene: TRBV6-4; CDR3 protein: CATLGGAGEQYF
J gene: TRBJ1-2; V gene: TRBV15; CDR3 protein: CATSRGQGIEGYTF